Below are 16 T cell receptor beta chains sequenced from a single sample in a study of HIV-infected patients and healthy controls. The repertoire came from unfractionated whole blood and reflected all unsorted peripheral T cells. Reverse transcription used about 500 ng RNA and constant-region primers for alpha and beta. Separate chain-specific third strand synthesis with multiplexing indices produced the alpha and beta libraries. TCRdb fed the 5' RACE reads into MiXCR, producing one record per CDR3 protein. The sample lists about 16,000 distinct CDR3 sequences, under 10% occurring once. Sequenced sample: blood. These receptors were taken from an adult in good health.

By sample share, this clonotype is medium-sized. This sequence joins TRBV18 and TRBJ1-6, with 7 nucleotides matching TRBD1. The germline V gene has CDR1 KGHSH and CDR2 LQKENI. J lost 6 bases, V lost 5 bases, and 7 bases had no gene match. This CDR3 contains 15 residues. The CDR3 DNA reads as TGTGCCAGCTCATCAGACCCAGGGGGTAATTCACCCCTCCACTTT. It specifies CASSSDPGGNSPLHF.

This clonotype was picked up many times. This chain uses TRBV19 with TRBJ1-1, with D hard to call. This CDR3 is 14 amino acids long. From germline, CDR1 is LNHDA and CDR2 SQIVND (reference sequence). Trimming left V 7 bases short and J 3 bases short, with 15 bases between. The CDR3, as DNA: TGTGCCAGTATTGATGCAGGAGGAGACACTGAAGCTTTCTTT. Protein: CASIDAGGDTEAFF.

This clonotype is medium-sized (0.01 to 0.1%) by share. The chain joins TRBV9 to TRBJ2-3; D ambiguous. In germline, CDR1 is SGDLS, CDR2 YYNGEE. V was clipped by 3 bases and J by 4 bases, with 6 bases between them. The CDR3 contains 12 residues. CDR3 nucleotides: TGTGCCAGCAGCGCAACATCAGATACGCAGTATTTT. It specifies CASSATSDTQYF.

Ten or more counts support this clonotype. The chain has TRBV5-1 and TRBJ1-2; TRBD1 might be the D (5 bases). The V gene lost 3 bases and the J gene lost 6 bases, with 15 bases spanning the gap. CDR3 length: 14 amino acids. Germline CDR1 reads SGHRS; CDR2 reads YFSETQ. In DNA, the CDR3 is TGCGCCAGCAGCTCCCAGTTTCAGGGCCATGGCTACACCTTC. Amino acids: CASSSQFQGHGYTF.

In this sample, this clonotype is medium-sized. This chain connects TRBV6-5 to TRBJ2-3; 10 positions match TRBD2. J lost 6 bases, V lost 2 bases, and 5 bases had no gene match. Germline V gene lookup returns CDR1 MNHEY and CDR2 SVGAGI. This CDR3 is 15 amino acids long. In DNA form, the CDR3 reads TGTGCCAGCAGTTACACATCTAGCGGGAGTGATACGCAGTATTTT. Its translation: CASSYTSSGSDTQYF.

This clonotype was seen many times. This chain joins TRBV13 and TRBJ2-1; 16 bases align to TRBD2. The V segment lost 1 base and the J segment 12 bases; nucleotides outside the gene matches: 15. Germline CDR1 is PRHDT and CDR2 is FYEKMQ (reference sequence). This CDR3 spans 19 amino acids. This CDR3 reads CASSLVTETGTSGRAGQFF. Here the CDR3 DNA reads TGTGCCAGCAGCTTAGTTACAGAGACCGGGACTAGCGGGAGGGCGGGGCAGTTCTTC.

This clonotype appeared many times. CDR3 DNA: TGTGCCAGCAGCAGGACAGGAGTTTACGAGCAGTACTTC. Encoded protein: CASSRTGVYEQYF. This chain links TRBV11-2 with TRBJ2-7; 7 bases line up with TRBD1. V gave up 5 bases and J gave up 4 bases; unmatched junction bases: 5. There are 13 residues in the CDR3. Germline loops: CDR1 SGHAT, CDR2 FQNNGV.

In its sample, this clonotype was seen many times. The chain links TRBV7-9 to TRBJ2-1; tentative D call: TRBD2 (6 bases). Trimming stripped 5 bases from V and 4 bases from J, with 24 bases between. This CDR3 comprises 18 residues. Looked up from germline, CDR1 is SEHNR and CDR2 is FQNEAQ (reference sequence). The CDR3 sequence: CASSLSLGLLRDYNEQFF. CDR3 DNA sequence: TGTGCCAGCAGCCTATCGTTGGGACTGCTCAGAGATTACAATGAGCAGTTCTTC.

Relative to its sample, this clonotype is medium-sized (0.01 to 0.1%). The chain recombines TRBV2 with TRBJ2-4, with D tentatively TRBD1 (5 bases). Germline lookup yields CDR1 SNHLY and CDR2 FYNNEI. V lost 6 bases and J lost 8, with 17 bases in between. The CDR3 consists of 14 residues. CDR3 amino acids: CASRSGPGLDIQYF. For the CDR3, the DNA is TGTGCCAGCAGGTCAGGCCCAGGGCTTGACATTCAGTACTTC.

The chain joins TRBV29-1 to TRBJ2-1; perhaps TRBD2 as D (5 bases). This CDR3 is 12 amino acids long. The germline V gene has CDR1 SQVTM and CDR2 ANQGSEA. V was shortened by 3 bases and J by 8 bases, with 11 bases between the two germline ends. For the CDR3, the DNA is TGCAGCGTTGAGTATGGAGGTTATGAGCAGTTCTTC. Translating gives CSVEYGGYEQFF.

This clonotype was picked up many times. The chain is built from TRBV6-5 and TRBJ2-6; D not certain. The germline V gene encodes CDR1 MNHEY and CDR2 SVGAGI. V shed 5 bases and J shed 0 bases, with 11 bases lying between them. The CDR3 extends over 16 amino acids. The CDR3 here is CASSHRSGSGANVLTF. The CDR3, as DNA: TGTGCCAGCAGTCACCGATCAGGCTCTGGGGCCAACGTCCTGACTTTC.

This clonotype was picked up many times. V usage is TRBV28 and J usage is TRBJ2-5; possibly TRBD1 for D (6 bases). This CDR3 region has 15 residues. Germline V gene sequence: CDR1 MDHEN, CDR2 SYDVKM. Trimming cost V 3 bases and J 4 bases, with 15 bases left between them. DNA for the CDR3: TGTGCCAGCAGTTTTCTGGCAGGGGCGTCAGAGACCCAGTACTTC. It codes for CASSFLAGASETQYF.

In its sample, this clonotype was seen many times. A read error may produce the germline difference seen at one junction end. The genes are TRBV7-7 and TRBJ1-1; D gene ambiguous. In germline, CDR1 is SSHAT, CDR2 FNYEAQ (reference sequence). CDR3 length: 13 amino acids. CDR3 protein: CASSRAPGTEAFF. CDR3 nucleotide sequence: TGTGCTAGCAGCAGAGCCCCGGGCACTGAAGCTTTCTTT.

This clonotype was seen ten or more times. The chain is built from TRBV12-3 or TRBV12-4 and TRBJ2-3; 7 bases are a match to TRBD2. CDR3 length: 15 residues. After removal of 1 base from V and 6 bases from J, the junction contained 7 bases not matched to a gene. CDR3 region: CASSLGAGSSDTQYF. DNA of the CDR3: TGTGCCAGCAGTTTAGGAGCGGGATCTAGTGATACGCAGTATTTT.

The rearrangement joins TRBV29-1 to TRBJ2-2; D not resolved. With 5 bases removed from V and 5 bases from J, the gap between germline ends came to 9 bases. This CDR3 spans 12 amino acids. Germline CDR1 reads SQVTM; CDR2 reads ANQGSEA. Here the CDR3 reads CSVRPGTGELFF. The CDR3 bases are TGCAGCGTTCGGCCAGGTACCGGGGAGCTGTTTTTT.

CDR3 residues: CASSVVAGTGELFF. The CDR3 DNA sequence: TGTGCCAGCAGCGTAGTGGCAGGCACCGGGGAGCTGTTTTTT. The V gene is TRBV9, the J gene TRBJ2-2; D gene ambiguous. The CDR3 spans 14 residues. Germline CDR1 and CDR2: SGDLS and YYNGEE. V was trimmed by 0 bases and J by 4 bases, leaving 7 bases between them.